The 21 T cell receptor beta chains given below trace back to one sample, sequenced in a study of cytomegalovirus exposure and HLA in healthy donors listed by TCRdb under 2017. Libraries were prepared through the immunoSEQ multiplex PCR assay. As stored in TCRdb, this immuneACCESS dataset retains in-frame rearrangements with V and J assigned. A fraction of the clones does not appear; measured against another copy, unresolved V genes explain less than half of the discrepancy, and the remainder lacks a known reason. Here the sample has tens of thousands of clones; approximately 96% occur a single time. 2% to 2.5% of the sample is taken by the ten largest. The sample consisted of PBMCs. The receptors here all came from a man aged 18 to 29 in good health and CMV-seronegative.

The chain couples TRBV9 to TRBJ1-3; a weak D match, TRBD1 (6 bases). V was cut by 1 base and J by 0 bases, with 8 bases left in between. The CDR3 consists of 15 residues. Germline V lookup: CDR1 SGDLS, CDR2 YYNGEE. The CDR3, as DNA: TGTGCCAGCAGCGTACAGGGGCTCTCTGGAAACACCATATATTTT. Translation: CASSVQGLSGNTIYF. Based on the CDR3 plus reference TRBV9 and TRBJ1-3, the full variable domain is DSGVTQTPKHLITATGQRVTLRCSPRSGDLSVYWYQQSLDQGLQFLIQYYNGEERAKGNILERFSAQQFPDLHSELNLSSLELGDSALYFCASSVQGLSGNTIYFGEGSWLTVV.

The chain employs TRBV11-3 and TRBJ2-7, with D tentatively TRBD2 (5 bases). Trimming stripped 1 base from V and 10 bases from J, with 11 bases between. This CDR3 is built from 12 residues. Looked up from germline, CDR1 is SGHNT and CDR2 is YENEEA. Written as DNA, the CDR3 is TGTGCCAGCAGCTTAGTAAGCGGACCTCAGTACTTC. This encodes CASSLVSGPQYF.

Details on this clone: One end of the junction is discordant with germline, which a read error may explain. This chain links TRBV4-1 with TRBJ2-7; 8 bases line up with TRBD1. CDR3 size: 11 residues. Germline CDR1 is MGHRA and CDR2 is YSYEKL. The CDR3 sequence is CASSPGDRLNF. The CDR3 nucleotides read TGCGCCAGCAGCCCCGGGGACAGGCTTAACTTC.

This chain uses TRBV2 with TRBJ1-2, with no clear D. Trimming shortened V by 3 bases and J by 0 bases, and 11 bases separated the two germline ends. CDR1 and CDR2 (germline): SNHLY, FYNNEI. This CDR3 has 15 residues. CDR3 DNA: TGTGCCAGCAGTGAGTGGGAGACGGCTAACTATGGCTACACCTTC. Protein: CASSEWETANYGYTF.

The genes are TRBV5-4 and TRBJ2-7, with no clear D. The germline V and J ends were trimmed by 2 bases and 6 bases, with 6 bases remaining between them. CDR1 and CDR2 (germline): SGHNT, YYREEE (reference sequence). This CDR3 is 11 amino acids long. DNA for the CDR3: TGTGCCAGCAGCTTACTCTCCGAGCAGTACTTC. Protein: CASSLLSEQYF.

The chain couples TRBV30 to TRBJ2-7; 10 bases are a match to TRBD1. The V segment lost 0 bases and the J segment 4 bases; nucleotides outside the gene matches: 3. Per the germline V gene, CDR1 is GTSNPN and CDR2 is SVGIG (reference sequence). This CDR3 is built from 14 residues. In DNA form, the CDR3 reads TGTGCCTGGAGTGTAGGGACAGGGGTATACGAGCAGTACTTC. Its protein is CAWSVGTGVYEQYF.

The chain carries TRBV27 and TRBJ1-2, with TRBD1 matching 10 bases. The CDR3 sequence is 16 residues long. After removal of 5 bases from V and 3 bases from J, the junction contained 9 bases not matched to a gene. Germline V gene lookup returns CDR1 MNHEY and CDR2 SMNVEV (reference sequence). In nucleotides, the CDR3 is TGTGCCAGCAGTCCCACGGGACAGGGGATGGACTATGGCTACACCTTC. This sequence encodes CASSPTGQGMDYGYTF.

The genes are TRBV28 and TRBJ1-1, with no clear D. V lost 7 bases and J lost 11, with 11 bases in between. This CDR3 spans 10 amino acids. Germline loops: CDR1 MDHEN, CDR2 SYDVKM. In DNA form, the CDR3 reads TGTGCCAGCAAAGGTGCGGGTGCTTTCTTT. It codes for CASKGAGAFF. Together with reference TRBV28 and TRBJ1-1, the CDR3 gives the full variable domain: DVKVTQSSRYLVKRTGEKVFLECVQDMDHENMFWYRQDPGLGLRLIYFSYDVKMKEKGDIPEGYSVSREKKERFSLILESASTNQTSMYLCASKGAGAFFGQGTRLTVV.

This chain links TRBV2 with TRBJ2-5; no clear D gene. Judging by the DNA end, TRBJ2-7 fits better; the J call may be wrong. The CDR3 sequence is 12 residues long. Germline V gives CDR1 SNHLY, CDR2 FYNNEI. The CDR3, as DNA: TGTGCCACCCGTCCCGGGTGGGGCGAGCAGTACTTC. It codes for CATRPGWGEQYF.

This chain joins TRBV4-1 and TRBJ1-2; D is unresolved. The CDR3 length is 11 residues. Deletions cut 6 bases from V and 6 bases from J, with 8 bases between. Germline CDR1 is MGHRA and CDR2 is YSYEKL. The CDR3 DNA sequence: TGCGCCAGCAGTACCGGTCATGGCTACACCTTC. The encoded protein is CASSTGHGYTF.

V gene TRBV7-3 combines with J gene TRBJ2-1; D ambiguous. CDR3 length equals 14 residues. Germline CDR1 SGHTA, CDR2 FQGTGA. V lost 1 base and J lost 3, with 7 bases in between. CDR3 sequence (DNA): TGTGCCAGCAGCTTAAGTCCCAACTACAATGAGCAGTTCTTC. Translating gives CASSLSPNYNEQFF.

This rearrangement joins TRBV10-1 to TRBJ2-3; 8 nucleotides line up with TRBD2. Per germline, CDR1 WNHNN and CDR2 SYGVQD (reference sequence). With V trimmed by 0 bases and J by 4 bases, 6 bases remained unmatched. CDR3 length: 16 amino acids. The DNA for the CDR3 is TGCGCCAGCAGTGAGTCGTCAGCGGGAGTGGCAGATACGCAGTATTTT. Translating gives CASSESSAGVADTQYF.

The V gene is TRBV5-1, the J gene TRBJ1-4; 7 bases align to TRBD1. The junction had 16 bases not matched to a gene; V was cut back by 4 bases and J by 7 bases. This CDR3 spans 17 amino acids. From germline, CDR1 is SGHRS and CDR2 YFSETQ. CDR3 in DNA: TGCGCCAGCAGCCCACTCACCCTACAGGGGTTGGGTGAAAAACTGTTTTTT. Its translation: CASSPLTLQGLGEKLFF.

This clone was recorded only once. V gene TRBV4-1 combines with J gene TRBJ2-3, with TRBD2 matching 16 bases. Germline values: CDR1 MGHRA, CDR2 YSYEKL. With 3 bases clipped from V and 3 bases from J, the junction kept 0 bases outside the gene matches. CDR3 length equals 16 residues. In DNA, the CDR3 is TGCGCCAGCAGCCAGGGACTAGCGGGAGGGACAGATACGCAGTATTTT. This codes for CASSQGLAGGTDTQYF.

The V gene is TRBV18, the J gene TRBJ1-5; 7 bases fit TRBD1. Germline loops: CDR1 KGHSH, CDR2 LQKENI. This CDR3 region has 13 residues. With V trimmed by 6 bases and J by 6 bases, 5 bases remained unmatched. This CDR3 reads CASSRGDGQPQHF. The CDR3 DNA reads TGTGCCAGCTCCAGGGGGGATGGTCAGCCCCAGCATTTT. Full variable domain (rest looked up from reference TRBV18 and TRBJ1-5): NAGVMQNPRHLVRRRGQEARLRCSPMKGHSHVYWYRQLPEEGLKFMVYLQKENIIDESGMPKERFSAEFPKEGPSILRIQQVVRGDSAAYFCASSRGDGQPQHFGDGTRLSIL.

The DNA for the CDR3 is TGCGCCAGCAGTGAGTTTCGCGGAGCCACAGATACGCAGTATTTT. The encoded protein is CASSEFRGATDTQYF. The V and J genes are TRBV10-1 and TRBJ2-3; D gene unclear. The CDR3 consists of 15 residues. CDR1 is WNHNN, CDR2 SYGVQD, per germline (reference sequence). Trimming removed 1 base at V and 2 bases at J, with 10 bases between.

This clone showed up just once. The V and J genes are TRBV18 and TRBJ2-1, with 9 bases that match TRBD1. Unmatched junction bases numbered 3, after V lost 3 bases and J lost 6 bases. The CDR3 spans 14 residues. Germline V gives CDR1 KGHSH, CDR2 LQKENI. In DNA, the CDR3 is TGTGCCAGCTCACCGGGGACAGGGAGCAATGAGCAGTTCTTC. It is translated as CASSPGTGSNEQFF.

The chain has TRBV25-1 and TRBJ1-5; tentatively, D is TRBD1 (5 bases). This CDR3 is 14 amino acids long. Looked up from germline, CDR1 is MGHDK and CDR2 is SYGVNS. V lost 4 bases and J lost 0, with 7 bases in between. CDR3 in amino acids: CASSAQGSNQPQHF. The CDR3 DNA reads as TGTGCCAGCAGTGCTCAGGGTAGCAATCAGCCCCAGCATTTT. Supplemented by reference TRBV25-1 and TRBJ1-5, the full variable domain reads EADIYQTPRYLVIGTGKKITLECSQTMGHDKMYWYQQDPGMELHLIHYSYGVNSTEKGDLSSESTVSRIRTEHFPLTLESARPSHTSQYLCASSAQGSNQPQHFGDGTRLSIL.

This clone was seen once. The CDR3 DNA follows: TGTGCCAGCAGTGAGGCTAGCGGGAGGGTAGATGAGCAGTTCTTC. It translates to CASSEASGRVDEQFF. The chain combines TRBV6-4 with TRBJ2-1, with TRBD2 identical over 12 bases. CDR1 and CDR2 (germline): MRHNA, SNTAGT. The CDR3 is 15 residues long. V trimming: 3 bases; J trimming: 8 bases; junction bases outside the gene matches: 5.

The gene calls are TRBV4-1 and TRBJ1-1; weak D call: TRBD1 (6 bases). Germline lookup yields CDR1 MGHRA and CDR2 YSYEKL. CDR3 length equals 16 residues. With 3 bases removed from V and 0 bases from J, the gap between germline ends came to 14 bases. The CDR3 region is CASSHDRLRMNTEAFF. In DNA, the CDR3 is TGCGCCAGCAGCCACGACAGGCTACGAATGAACACTGAAGCTTTCTTT.

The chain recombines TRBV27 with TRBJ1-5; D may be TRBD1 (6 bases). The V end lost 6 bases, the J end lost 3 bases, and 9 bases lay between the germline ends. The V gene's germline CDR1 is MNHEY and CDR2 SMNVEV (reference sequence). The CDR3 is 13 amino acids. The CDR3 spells CASSTGLNQPQHF. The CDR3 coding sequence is TGTGCCAGCAGCACAGGGCTCAATCAGCCCCAGCATTTT.